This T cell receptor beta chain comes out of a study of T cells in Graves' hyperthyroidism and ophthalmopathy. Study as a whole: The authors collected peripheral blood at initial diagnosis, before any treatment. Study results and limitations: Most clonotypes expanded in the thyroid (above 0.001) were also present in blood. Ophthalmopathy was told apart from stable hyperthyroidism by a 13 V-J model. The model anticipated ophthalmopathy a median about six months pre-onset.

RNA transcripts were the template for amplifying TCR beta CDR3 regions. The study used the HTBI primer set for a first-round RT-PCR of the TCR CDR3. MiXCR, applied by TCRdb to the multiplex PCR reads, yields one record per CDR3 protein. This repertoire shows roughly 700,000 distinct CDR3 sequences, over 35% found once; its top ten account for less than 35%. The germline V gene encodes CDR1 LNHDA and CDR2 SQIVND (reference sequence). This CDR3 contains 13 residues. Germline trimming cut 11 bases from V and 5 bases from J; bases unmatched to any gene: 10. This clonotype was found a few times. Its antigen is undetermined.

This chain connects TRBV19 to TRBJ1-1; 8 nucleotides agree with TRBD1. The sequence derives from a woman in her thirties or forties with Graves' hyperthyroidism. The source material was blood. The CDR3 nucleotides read TGTGCCGTGTCAGGGGGCGCGGAGACTGAAGCTTTCTTT. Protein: CAVSGGAETEAFF.